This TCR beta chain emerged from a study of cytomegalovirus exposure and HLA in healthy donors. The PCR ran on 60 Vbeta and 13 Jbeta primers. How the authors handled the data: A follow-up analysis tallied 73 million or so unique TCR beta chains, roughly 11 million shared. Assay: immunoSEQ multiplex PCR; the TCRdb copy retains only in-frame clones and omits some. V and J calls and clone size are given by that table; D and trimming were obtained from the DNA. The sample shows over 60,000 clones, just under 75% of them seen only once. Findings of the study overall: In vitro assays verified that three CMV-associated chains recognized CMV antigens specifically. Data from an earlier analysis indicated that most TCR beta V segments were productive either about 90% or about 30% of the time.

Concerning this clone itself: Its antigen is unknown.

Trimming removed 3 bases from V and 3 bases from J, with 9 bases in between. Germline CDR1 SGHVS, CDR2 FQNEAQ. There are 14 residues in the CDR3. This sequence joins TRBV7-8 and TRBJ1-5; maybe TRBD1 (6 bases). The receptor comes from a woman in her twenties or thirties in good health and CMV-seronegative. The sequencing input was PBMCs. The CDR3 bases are TGTGCCAGCAGCTTCGGACAGATCAATCAGCCCCAGCATTTT. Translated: CASSFGQINQPQHF.